This TCR beta chain is from a study of graft-versus-host responses after intestinal transplantation (dated by TCRdb to the early 2020s). Some background on the complete study: Recipients received multivisceral, liver-intestinal, or isolated intestinal transplants. Anti-thymocyte globulin induction was given to all recipients, followed by maintenance tacrolimus and steroids for roughly 3 years. After intestinal transplantation, graft-versus-host and host-versus-graft alloreactive T cell clones were followed in the graft, circulation and bone marrow using bulk TCR-beta CDR3 sequencing. To identify alloreactive clones, pre-transplant mixed lymphocyte reaction products were sequenced and then compared with unstimulated pre-transplant donor and recipient T cells. The cohort enrolled about two dozen intestinal transplant recipients including one retransplant, and 3 patients lacking pretransplant specimens were excluded. Donor T cell macrochimerism was defined as a peak of at least 4% donor T cells among recipient peripheral blood mononuclear cells. Rather than going through the commercial service, samples from three later patients were sequenced in-house on an Illumina MiSeq and processed with MiXCR.

The library was produced with the immunoSEQ multiplex PCR assay. High-throughput TCR-beta CDR3 sequencing of genomic DNA from most patients was performed by Adaptive Biotechnologies. On the study's bioinformatics: Adaptive's ImmunoSEQ software supplied the TCR sequencing data for 15 to 20 patients, while MiXCR and VDJtools were used to process three other patients. CDR3 nucleotide sequences shared by donor and recipient were removed because the origin of these sequences could not be assigned. To be classed as alloreactive, a clone needed at least 2-fold expansion over unstimulated cells and a minimum CFSE-low frequency of 0.002% (template counts) or 0.001% (read counts). Mappable clones were those detected in sequenced pre-transplant spleen, lymph node, or MLR CFSE-low populations of the donor or recipient. Cumulative frequency of alloreactive clones was calculated as a percentage of all sequences weighted by copy number. Imported from immuneACCESS, the table was reduced by TCRdb to in-frame sequences with V and J called. These copies leave out some clones; in studies compared against another copy, an unresolved V gene accounts for under half, and the cause of the remainder is not known. The V and J calls and clone size were taken over from that table, and D and trimming were inferred from the DNA. The sample table contains about 17,000 clones; only one count was recorded for 82% of them. The ten largest account for about 6.1% of the sample.

What the work shows at the level of the full study, not this receptor alone: GvH clones were detected in recipient bone marrow, and some of these GvH clones were observed earlier in ileal mucosa or blood, consistent with an intestinal mucosal origin. The conclusions were limited by the relatively low number and heterogeneity of the intestinal transplant patients. Patients with donor T cell macrochimerism had high GvH to HvG T cell clonal ratios in their allografts. Early after transplant, peak levels of circulating GvH clones were found to be associated with declines in HvG clones.

As to this clone: Its specific antigen is unknown. No qualities accompany the bases; no much larger clone lies one base away.

The CDR3 sequence holds 16 residues, the cysteine and phenylalanine included. Only the CDR3 DNA stays, 48 bases, in frame from base 1. The V end loses 2 bases and the J end loses 10 bases, and a stretch of 18 bases separates them. CDR1 and CDR2, per the germline V gene, are MNHNS and SASEGT. Dithiothreitol, EDTA incubations and collagenase D digestion were used to isolate intraepithelial and lamina propria lymphocytes from graft specimens. Bulk TCR-beta sequencing was performed on serial intestinal graft biopsy specimens collected as late as 600 days after transplant. Source: ileum tissue, taken 17 days after transplant. This receptor was obtained from a human patient who received an intestinal transplant, so some T cells may come from the graft donor. In this chain, TRBV6-1 is recombined with TRBJ1-6; the D gene is perhaps TRBD1, on 5 matching bases. The nucleotides are TGTGCCAGCAGTGAAACCACCCTCCTCGGGGGGTCACCCCTCCACTTT. The encoded protein is CASSETTLLGGSPLHF.